The 7 T cell receptor beta chains presented below share a single source sample, sequenced in a study of cytomegalovirus exposure and HLA in healthy donors. Sequenced by immunoSEQ multiplex PCR; TCRdb stores in-frame clones only, minus some. The sample shows under 200,000 clones, roughly 86% of them seen only once. Sequencing was done on a sample of PBMCs. The receptors were sampled from a man between 18 and 35 years old in good health and CMV-seropositive.

The chain couples TRBV7-9 to TRBJ1-5; D perhaps matches TRBD1 (6 bases). The ends were cut back, 2 bases at V and 7 bases at J, with 9 bases in the middle. The CDR3 contains 13 residues. Germline CDR1 and CDR2: SEHNR and FQNEAQ (reference sequence). CDR3 amino acids: CASSLKGDQPQHF. The CDR3 DNA reads as TGTGCCAGCAGCTTAAAGGGGGACCAGCCCCAGCATTTT.

The V gene is TRBV5-4, the J gene TRBJ2-1; D is ambiguous. Per the germline V gene, CDR1 is SGHNT and CDR2 is YYREEE (reference sequence). V was pared by 3 bases and J by 0 bases, with 4 bases between. This CDR3 region has 13 residues. The CDR3 bases are TGTGCCAGCAGCTCGTCCTCCTACAATGAGCAGTTCTTC. It codes for CASSSSSYNEQFF.

This clone was seen a handful of times. V is TRBV30 and J is TRBJ2-1; D unresolved. Germline-derived CDR1 and CDR2 are GTSNPN and SVGIG (reference sequence). The CDR3 is made up of 13 amino acids. V lost 2 bases and J 3 bases, leaving 8 bases between the germline ends. CDR3 sequence (DNA): TGTGCCTGGAGTCTGGCCGACTACAATGAGCAGTTCTTC. Protein: CAWSLADYNEQFF.

This clone was seen only once. The chain employs TRBV28 and TRBJ2-7, with D perhaps matching TRBD2 (6 bases). The CDR3 spans 11 residues. Trimming stripped 6 bases from V and 9 bases from J, with 12 bases between. CDR1 MDHEN and CDR2 SYDVKM come from the germline V gene. This chain's CDR3 is CASRSPRGQYF. In nucleotides, the CDR3 is TGTGCCAGCAGGTCTCCGCGGGGGCAGTACTTC.

The chain employs TRBV2 and TRBJ2-3, with D possibly matching TRBD2 (7 bases). CDR3 length equals 16 residues. The germline gives CDR1 SNHLY, CDR2 FYNNEI. Trimming stripped 5 bases from V and 2 bases from J, with 17 bases between. CDR3 loop: CASSPGWGGPTDTQYF. For the CDR3, the DNA is TGTGCCAGCAGTCCAGGTTGGGGGGGCCCCACAGATACGCAGTATTTT. The entire variable domain, with the rest obtained from reference TRBV2 and TRBJ2-3, is as follows: EPEVTQTPSHQVTQMGQEVILRCVPISNHLYFYWYRQILGQKVEFLVSFYNNEISEKSEIFDDQFSVERPDGSNFTLKIRSTKLEDSAMYFCASSPGWGGPTDTQYFGPGTRLTVL.

This clone was seen once. The chain is built from TRBV18 and TRBJ2-7, with a possible D match to TRBD2 (5 bases). The V gene's germline CDR1 is KGHSH and CDR2 LQKENI. This CDR3 region has 15 residues. V was pared by 2 bases and J by 1 base, with 12 bases between. The CDR3 DNA is TGTGCCAGCTCACCAGAGGGATTAGAATCCTACGAGCAGTACTTC. Translating gives CASSPEGLESYEQYF. Drawing the rest from reference TRBV18 and TRBJ2-7, the complete variable domain is NAGVMQNPRHLVRRRGQEARLRCSPMKGHSHVYWYRQLPEEGLKFMVYLQKENIIDESGMPKERFSAEFPKEGPSILRIQQVVRGDSAAYFCASSPEGLESYEQYFGPGTRLTVT.

This clone was found once. The genes are TRBV18 and TRBJ2-5; 11 positions agree with TRBD1. The CDR3 sequence is 15 residues long. V trimming: 4 bases; J trimming: 4 bases; junction bases outside the gene matches: 5. Germline V gene data show CDR1 as KGHSH and CDR2 as LQKENI. DNA for the CDR3: TGTGCCAGCTCACTTTCTGGGACAGGGGGAGAGACCCAGTACTTC. Translating gives CASSLSGTGGETQYF.